The clone carrying this T cell receptor (beta chain) was counted many times. The sample is drawn from a study of Graves' ophthalmopathy and Graves' hyperthyroidism. Beta-chain TCR CDR3 regions were amplified from RNA transcripts. The library came from an HTBI-primed first-round RT-PCR and a second-round multiplex PCR. MiXCR, applied by TCRdb to the multiplex PCR reads, yields one record per CDR3 protein. This table holds fewer than 600,000 distinct CDR3 sequences, under 15% found once. Trimming stripped 5 bases from V and 1 base from J, with 8 bases between. The V gene's germline CDR1 is ENHRY and CDR2 SYGVKD. The length of the CDR3 is 13 residues.

Sequences were obtained from blood. The TCR comes from a woman in her twenties or thirties with Graves' ophthalmopathy. The chain combines TRBV10-3 with TRBJ1-1; TRBD1 is a possible D gene (6 bases). The CDR3 loop is CAISQQGNTEAFF. The CDR3, as DNA: TGTGCCATCAGTCAACAGGGGAACACTGAAGCTTTCTTT.